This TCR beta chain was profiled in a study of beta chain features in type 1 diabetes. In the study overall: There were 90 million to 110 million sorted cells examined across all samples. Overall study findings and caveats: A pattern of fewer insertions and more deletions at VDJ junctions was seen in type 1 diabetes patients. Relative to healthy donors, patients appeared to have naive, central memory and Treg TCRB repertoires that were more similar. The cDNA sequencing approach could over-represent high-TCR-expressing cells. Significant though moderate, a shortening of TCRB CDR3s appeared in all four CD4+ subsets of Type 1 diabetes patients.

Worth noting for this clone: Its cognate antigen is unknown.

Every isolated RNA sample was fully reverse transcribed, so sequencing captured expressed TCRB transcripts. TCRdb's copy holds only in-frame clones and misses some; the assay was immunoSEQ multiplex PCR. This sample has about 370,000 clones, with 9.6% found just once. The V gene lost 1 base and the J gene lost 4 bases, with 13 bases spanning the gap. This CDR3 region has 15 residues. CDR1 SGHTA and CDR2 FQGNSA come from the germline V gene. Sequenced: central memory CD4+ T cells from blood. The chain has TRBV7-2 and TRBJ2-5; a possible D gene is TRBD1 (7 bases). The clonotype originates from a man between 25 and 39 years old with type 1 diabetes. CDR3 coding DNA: TGTGCCAGCAGCTTAGGAGGAGGGGGCGGAGAGACCCAGTACTTC. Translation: CASSLGGGGGETQYF.